The present T cell receptor (beta chain) was sequenced within a study of spatial heterogeneity in lung cancer. Findings and limits, study-wide: Coverage of tumor T cells was estimated at approximately 7% for alpha chains and 13% to 15% for beta chains. In tumors, expanded intratumoral alpha and beta TCR counts tracked mutation counts.

This CDR3 spans 16 amino acids. Germline CDR1 is ENHRY and CDR2 is SYGVKD. Trimming removed 0 bases at V and 2 bases at J, with 12 bases between. Every cDNA TCR molecule received its own unique molecular identifier. A single record per CDR3 protein comes from TCRdb applying MiXCR to the 5' RACE reads. Of 1,500 to 1,800 distinct CDR3 sequences in the sample, 5.9% were seen once. Time point here: sample taken at primary tumor resection. Donation came from approximately 69 patients with untreated early-stage non-small cell lung cancer. This clonotype is medium-sized by share. The antigen is unknown. This chain joins TRBV10-3 and TRBJ2-3, with D possibly matching TRBD2 (6 bases). This sequence originates from a female donor with early-stage non-small cell lung cancer. Sequenced here: lung tumor tissue, sampled at surgery. DNA of the CDR3: TGTGCCATCAGTGAGTCGACTCAGCGGGCCACAGATACGCAGTATTTT. Encoded protein: CAISESTQRATDTQYF.